These 15 T cell receptor beta chains came from one sample sequenced in a study of identical twins. TCRdb used MiXCR to reprocess the 5' RACE reads, holding one entry per CDR3 protein. The sample gives fewer than 650,000 distinct CDR3 sequences, 9.6% of which show up once; 3% is in the top ten. These same records also appear under a second study, on yellow fever vaccine responses in identical twins.

The sample comprised PBMCs. These receptors all come from a young woman in good health.

The V call is TRBV29-1, the J call TRBJ2-7, with 7 bases that match TRBD1. The germline gives CDR1 SQVTM, CDR2 ANQGSEA. The V and J ends lost 8 bases and 1 base, in that order; junction bases with no gene match: 5. The CDR3 runs 12 residues. CDR3 DNA: TGCAGCCCCTGGGACAGATCCTACGAGCAGTACTTC. Translated, it gives CSPWDRSYEQYF.

The chain couples TRBV28 to TRBJ2-7; weak D call: TRBD1 (6 bases). The length of the CDR3 is 13 residues. Germline V gene sequence: CDR1 MDHEN, CDR2 SYDVKM. V gave up 10 bases and J gave up 0 bases, with 13 bases separating them. The CDR3 is CATFRDNSYEQYF. CDR3 nucleotides: TGTGCCACTTTCCGGGACAACTCCTACGAGCAGTACTTC. The full variable domain, completed using reference TRBV28 and TRBJ2-7, is DVKVTQSSRYLVKRTGEKVFLECVQDMDHENMFWYRQDPGLGLRLIYFSYDVKMKEKGDIPEGYSVSREKKERFSLILESASTNQTSMYLCATFRDNSYEQYFGPGTRLTVT.

The chain couples TRBV7-9 to TRBJ1-1; possibly TRBD1 for D (5 bases). V gave up 1 base and J gave up 3 bases, with 9 bases separating them. CDR3 length: 14 residues. From germline, CDR1 is SEHNR and CDR2 FQNEAQ (reference sequence). The CDR3 DNA reads as TGTGCCAGCAGCTTAGGGGGCAGCCACACTGAAGCTTTCTTT. It codes for CASSLGGSHTEAFF.

A few counts support this clonotype. One end of the junction fails to match germline, which may point to a read error. The chain has TRBV9 and TRBJ2-3, with D possibly matching TRBD2 (6 bases). The CDR3 totals 10 residues. Germline loops: CDR1 SGDLS, CDR2 YYNGEE. CDR3 DNA sequence: TGTGCCAGCAGCGGAAGGGACTGGGTTTTT. Translation gives CASSGRDWVF.

This clonotype was observed a few times. This sequence joins TRBV4-2 and TRBJ2-1, with 12 bases matching TRBD2. In germline, CDR1 is LGHNA, CDR2 YNFKEQ. The CDR3 has 17 amino acids. Trimming took 0 bases from V and 5 from J; bases not matched to a gene: 5. The CDR3, as DNA: TGTGCCAGCAGCCAAGATTCGACTAGCGGGAGTAACAATGAGCAGTTCTTC. It codes for CASSQDSTSGSNNEQFF.

A few counts support this clonotype. This sequence joins TRBV7-2 and TRBJ2-3; 8 positions agree with TRBD2. Unmatched junction bases numbered 7, after V lost 4 bases and J lost 1 base. CDR3 length: 16 residues. Germline V gene data show CDR1 as SGHTA and CDR2 as FQGNSA. DNA of the CDR3: TGTGCCAGCAGCTCCCCCGGGGGGGTCGGCACAGATACGCAGTATTTT. Protein product: CASSSPGGVGTDTQYF.

There are many counts of this clonotype. The rearrangement links TRBV27 to TRBJ1-2; D is possibly TRBD1 (5 bases). Germline CDR1 MNHEY, CDR2 SMNVEV (reference sequence). V dropped 3 bases and J dropped 4 bases, with 30 bases sitting between them. The CDR3 is 20 residues long. The CDR3: CASSFLPGRGEGPVLYGYTF. CDR3 sequence (DNA): TGTGCCAGCAGTTTTCTCCCGGGGAGGGGTGAAGGGCCTGTTCTCTATGGCTACACCTTC.

The J gene is TRBJ1-1, the V gene TRBV7-2; the D is unclear. V shed 1 base and J shed 4 bases, with 10 bases lying between them. The CDR3 is 14 amino acids. The V gene's germline CDR1 is SGHTA and CDR2 FQGNSA. In DNA, the CDR3 is TGTGCCAGCAGCTTAGAAGCCAGGCTCACTGAAGCTTTCTTT. As protein: CASSLEARLTEAFF.

The chain is built from TRBV14 and TRBJ2-7; D ambiguous. The V gene's germline CDR1 is SGHDN and CDR2 FVKESK. The V and J ends lost 1 base and 7 bases respectively, with 14 bases between them. CDR3 size: 14 residues. CDR3 coding DNA: TGTGCCAGCAGCCAAGTCCCATGGACGGGTGAGCAGTACTTC. It specifies CASSQVPWTGEQYF.

This clonotype was detected only a few times. The chain has TRBV28 and TRBJ2-3; 7 positions agree with TRBD2. Losses at the gene ends were 5 bases for V and 0 bases for J; bases not matched to a gene: 8. Germline CDR1 reads MDHEN; CDR2 reads SYDVKM. This CDR3 is 16 amino acids long. As DNA, the CDR3 is TGTGCCAGCAGTCGCTACGCTAGCGGAAGCACAGATACGCAGTATTTT. Its protein is CASSRYASGSTDTQYF.

This clonotype was found many times. The V gene is TRBV28, the J gene TRBJ2-7, with D unresolved. V was trimmed by 4 bases and J by 0 bases, leaving 10 bases between them. Looked up from germline, CDR1 is MDHEN and CDR2 is SYDVKM. The CDR3 is made up of 14 amino acids. Here the CDR3 reads CASSSRIPSYEQYF. In DNA form, the CDR3 reads TGTGCCAGCAGTTCCAGGATACCCTCCTACGAGCAGTACTTC.

This clonotype was seen many times. The gene calls are TRBV7-9 and TRBJ1-5; 9 bases are shared with TRBD1. The CDR3 has 16 residues. The V gene end was trimmed by 1 base and the J gene end by 5 bases; junction bases not matched to a gene: 6. The V gene's germline CDR1 is SEHNR and CDR2 FQNEAQ (reference sequence). CDR3 loop: CASSLGTTGGDQPQHF. The CDR3 DNA reads TGTGCCAGCAGCTTAGGAACGACAGGGGGGGATCAGCCCCAGCATTTT. Full variable domain (missing parts from reference TRBV7-9 and TRBJ1-5): DTGVSQNPRHKITKRGQNVTFRCDPISEHNRLYWYRQTLGQGPEFLTYFQNEAQLEKSRLLSDRFSAERPKGSFSTLEIQRTEQGDSAMYLCASSLGTTGGDQPQHFGDGTRLSIL.

This clonotype has a handful of counts. The rearrangement uses TRBV12-3 or TRBV12-4 and TRBJ1-3; no clear D gene. The CDR3 consists of 14 residues. Deletions cut 10 bases from V and 0 bases from J, with 13 bases between. The chain's CDR3 is CATQPQYSGNTIYF. For the CDR3, the DNA is TGTGCCACCCAACCCCAGTACTCTGGAAACACCATATATTTT.

This clonotype has only a few counts. V gene TRBV29-1 combines with J gene TRBJ2-7, with D uncertain. Looked up from germline, CDR1 is SQVTM and CDR2 is ANQGSEA. This CDR3 has 11 amino acids. V lost 3 bases and J 4 bases, leaving 7 bases between the germline ends. The CDR3, as DNA: TGCAGCGTTGATTATGGGTACGAGCAGTACTTC. It specifies CSVDYGYEQYF.

This clonotype was seen ten or more times. V gene TRBV9 combines with J gene TRBJ2-1; TRBD2 matches 8 bases. Germline V gives CDR1 SGDLS, CDR2 YYNGEE. After removal of 0 bases from V and 9 bases from J, the junction contained 5 bases not matched to a gene. The CDR3 sequence is 14 residues long. CDR3 in DNA: TGTGCCAGCAGCGTAGTAGGGACTAGAAGTGAGCAGTTCTTC. Translating it yields CASSVVGTRSEQFF.